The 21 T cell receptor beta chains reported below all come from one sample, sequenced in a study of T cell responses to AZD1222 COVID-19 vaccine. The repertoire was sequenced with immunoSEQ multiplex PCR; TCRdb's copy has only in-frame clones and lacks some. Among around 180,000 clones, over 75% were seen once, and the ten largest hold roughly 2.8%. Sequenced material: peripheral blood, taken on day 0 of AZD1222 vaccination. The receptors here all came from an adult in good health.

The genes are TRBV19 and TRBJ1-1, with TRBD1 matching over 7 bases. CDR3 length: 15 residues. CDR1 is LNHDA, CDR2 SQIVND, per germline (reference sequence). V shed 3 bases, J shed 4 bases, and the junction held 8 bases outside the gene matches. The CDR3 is CASSIVWAGGTEAFF. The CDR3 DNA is TGTGCCAGTAGTATCGTTTGGGCAGGGGGCACTGAAGCTTTCTTT.

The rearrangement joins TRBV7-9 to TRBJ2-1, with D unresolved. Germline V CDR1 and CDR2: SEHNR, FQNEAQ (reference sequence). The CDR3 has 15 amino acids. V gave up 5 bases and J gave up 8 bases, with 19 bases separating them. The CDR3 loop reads CASSPPAPRQYEQFF. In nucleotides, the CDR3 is TGTGCCAGCAGCCCCCCGGCCCCACGTCAATATGAGCAGTTCTTC.

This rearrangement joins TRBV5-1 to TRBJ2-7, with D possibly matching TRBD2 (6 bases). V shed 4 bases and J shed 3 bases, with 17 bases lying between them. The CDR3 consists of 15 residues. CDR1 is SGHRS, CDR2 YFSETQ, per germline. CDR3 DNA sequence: TGCGCCAGCAGCCCTTTTTTGGGCGGGGACTACGAGCAGTACTTC. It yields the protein CASSPFLGGDYEQYF.

CDR3: CASSDGQGVTEAFF. The CDR3 nucleotides are TGTGCCAGCAGCGACGGACAGGGGGTCACTGAAGCTTTCTTT. The V call is TRBV7-2, the J call TRBJ1-1; TRBD1 matches at 10 bases. The J segment lost 4 bases and the V segment lost 5 bases, leaving 4 bases of the junction unmatched. The length of the CDR3 is 14 residues. Germline-derived CDR1 and CDR2 are SGHTA and FQGNSA.

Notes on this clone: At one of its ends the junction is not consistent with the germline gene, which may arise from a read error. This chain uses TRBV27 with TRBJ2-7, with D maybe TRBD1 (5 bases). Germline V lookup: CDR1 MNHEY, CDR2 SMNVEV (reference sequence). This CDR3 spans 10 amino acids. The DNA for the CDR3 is TGTGCCAGCACCCGGAAGGCCAGGGACTTC. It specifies CASTRKARDF.

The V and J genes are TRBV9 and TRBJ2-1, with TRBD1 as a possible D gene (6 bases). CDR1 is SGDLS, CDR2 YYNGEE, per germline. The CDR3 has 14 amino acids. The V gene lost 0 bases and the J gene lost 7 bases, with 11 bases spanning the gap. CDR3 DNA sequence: TGTGCCAGCAGCGTAGAACCGAGGGGGAATGAGCAGTTCTTC. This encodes CASSVEPRGNEQFF.

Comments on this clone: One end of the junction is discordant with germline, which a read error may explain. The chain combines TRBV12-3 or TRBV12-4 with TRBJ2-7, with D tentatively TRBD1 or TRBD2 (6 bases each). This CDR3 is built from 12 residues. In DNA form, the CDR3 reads TGTGCCAGCAGTTTTGATCGGGGGCGCACAGACTTC. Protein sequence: CASSFDRGRTDF.

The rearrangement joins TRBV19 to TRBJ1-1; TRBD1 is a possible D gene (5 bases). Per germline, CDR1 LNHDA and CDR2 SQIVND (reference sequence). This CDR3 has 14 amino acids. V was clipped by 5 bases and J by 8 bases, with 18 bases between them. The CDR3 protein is CASSLEVLRGEAFF. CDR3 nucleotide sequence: TGTGCCAGTAGTCTCGAAGTGCTTAGGGGCGAAGCTTTCTTT.

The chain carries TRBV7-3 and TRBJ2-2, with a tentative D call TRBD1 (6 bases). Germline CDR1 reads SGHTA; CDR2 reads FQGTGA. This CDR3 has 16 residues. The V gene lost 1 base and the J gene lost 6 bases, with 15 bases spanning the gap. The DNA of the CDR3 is TGTGCCAGCAGCTTAAAAACAGGGTCGGTGGCCGGGGAGCTGTTTTTT. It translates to CASSLKTGSVAGELFF.

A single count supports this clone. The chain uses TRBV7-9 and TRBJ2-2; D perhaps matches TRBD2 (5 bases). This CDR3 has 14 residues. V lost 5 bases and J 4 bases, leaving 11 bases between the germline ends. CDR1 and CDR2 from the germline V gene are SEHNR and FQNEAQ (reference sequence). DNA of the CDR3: TGTGCCAGCAGCCGCGTCGGAGGCACCGGGGAGCTGTTTTTT. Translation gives CASSRVGGTGELFF.

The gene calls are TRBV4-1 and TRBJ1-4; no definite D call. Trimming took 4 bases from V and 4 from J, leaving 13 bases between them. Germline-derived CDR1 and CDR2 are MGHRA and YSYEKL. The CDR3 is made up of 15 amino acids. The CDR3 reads CASSPGELLNEKLFF. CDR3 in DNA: TGCGCCAGCAGCCCCGGCGAACTGCTTAATGAAAAACTGTTTTTT.

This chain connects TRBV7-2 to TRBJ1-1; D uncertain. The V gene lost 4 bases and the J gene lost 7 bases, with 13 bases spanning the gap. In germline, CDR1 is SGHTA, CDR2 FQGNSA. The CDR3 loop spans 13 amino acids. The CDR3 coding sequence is TGTGCCAGCAGCTCATTGCGGGGTGGTGAAGCTTTCTTT. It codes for CASSSLRGGEAFF.

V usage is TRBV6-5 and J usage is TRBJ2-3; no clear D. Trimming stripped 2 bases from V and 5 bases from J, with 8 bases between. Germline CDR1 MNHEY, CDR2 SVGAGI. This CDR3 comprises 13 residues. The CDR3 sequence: CASSYVLGDTQYF. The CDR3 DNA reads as TGTGCCAGCAGTTACGTCTTGGGAGATACGCAGTATTTT.

The CDR3 sequence: CASSYAQGAGYNEQFF. CDR3 DNA: TGTGCCAGCAGTTACGCACAGGGGGCGGGCTACAATGAGCAGTTCTTC. The chain carries TRBV6-2 or TRBV6-3 and TRBJ2-1, with 9 bases that match TRBD1. CDR1 and CDR2 (germline): MNHEY, SVGEGT. V was pared by 2 bases and J by 3 bases, with 5 bases of the junction left unmatched. The CDR3 is 16 residues long.

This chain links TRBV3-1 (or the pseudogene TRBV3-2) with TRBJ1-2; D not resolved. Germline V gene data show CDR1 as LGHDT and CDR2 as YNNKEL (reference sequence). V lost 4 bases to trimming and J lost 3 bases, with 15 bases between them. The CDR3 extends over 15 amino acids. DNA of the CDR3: TGTGCCAGCAGCCCTTCTTTCGGGTCAGACTATGGCTACACCTTC. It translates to CASSPSFGSDYGYTF.

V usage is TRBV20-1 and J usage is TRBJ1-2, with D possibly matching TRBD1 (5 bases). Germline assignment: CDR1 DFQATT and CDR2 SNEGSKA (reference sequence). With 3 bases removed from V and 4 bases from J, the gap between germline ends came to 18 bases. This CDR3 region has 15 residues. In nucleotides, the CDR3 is TGCAGTGCTAGTCCCTCGGGGATGGGGGGCTATGGCTACACCTTC. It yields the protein CSASPSGMGGYGYTF.

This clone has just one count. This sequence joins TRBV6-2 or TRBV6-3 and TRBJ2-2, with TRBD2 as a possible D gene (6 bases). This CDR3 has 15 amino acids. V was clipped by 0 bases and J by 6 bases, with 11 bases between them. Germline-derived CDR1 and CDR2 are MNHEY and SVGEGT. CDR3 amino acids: CASSYSVGGSGELFF. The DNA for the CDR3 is TGTGCCAGCAGTTACTCGGTGGGGGGTTCCGGGGAGCTGTTTTTT.

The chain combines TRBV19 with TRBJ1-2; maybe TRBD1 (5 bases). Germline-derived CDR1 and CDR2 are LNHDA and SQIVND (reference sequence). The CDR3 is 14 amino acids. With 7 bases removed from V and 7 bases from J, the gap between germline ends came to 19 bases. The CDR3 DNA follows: TGTGCCAGTACCCCTGCGAGGGGTCGAAGTGGCTACACCTTC. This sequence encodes CASTPARGRSGYTF.

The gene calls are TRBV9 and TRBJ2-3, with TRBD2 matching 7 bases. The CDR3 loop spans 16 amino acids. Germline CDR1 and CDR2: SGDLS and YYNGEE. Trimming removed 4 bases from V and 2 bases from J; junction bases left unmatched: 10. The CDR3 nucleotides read TGTGCCAGCAGCCCCCGTCGAGCGGGGACCACAGATACGCAGTATTTT. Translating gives CASSPRRAGTTDTQYF.

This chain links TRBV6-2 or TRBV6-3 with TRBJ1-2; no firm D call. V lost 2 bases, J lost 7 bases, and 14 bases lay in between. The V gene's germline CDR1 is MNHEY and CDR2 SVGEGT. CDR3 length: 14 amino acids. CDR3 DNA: TGTGCCAGCAGTTACGGTGGGCAGCCCACTGGCTACACCTTC. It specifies CASSYGGQPTGYTF.

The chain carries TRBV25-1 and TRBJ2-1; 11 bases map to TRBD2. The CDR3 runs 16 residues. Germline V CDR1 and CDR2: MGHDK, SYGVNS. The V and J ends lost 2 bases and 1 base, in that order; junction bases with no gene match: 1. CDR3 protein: CASSEVAGGSYNEQFF. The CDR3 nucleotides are TGTGCCAGCAGTGAAGTAGCGGGGGGGTCCTACAATGAGCAGTTCTTC.